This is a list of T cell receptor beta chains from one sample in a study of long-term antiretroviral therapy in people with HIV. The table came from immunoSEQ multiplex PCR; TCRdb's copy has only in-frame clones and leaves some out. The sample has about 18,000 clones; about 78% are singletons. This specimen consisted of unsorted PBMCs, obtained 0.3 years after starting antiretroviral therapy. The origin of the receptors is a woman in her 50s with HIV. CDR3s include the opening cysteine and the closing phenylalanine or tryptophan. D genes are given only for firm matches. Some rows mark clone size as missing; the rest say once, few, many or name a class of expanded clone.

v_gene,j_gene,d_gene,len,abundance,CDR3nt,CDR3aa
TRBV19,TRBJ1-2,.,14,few,TGTGCCAGACCCCGGCCCCCGCAGGTCTATGGCTACACCTTC,CARPRPPQVYGYTF
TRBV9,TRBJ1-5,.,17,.,TGTGCCAGCAGCGTAGGTGGGACTTTCGAGAGCAATCAGCCCCAGCATTTT,CASSVGGTFESNQPQHF
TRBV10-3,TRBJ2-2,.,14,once,TGTGCCATCAGTGGGGCTACAGGAACCGGGGAGCTGTTTTTT,CAISGATGTGELFF
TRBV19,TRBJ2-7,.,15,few,TGTGCCAGTAGTATCGCACCGGCCCCTTCCTACGAGCAGTACTTC,CASSIAPAPSYEQYF
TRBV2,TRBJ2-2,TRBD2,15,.,TGTGCCAGCAGTGAAACGACTAGCGGGGGGGCGGTGCTGTTTTTT,CASSETTSGGAVLFF
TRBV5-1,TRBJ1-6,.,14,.,TGCGCCAGCAGCTTACAGCCGGGAAATTCACCCCTCCACTTT,CASSLQPGNSPLHF
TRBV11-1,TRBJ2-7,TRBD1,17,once,TGTGCCAGCAGCTTTGGAAATCCCTCAGGCAGGGGGTCCGAGCAGTACTTC,CASSFGNPSGRGSEQYF
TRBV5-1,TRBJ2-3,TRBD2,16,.,TGCGCCAGCAGCTTGGACGGGGGGGGGTACACAGATACGCAGTATTTT,CASSLDGGGYTDTQYF
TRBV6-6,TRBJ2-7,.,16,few,TGTGCCAGCAGTCAGGACAGATCTGCGAACTCCTACGAGCAGTACTTC,CASSQDRSANSYEQYF
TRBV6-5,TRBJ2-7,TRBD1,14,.,TGTGCCAGCGGGAAGGGACAGTCTGTCTACGAGCAGTACTTC,CASGKGQSVYEQYF
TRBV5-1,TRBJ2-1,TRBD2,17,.,TGCGCCAGCAGCTTGCTTCCTAGCGGGGGCTCCTACAATGAGCAGTTCTTC,CASSLLPSGGSYNEQFF
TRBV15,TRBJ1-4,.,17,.,TGTGCCACCAGCAGTTTTCGGCAGAGCGCAACTAATGAAAAACTGTTTTTT,CATSSFRQSATNEKLFF
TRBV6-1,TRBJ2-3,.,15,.,TGTGCCAGCAGTGAATATGACAGGTTAATGGATACGCAGTATTTT,CASSEYDRLMDTQYF
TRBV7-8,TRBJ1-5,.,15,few,TGTGCCAGCAGCTTAGCGCCCGGGTACAATCAGCCCCAGCATTTT,CASSLAPGYNQPQHF
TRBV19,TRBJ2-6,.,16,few,TGTGCCAGTAGTATATGGGCGGGGACTGGGGCCAACGTCCTGACTTTC,CASSIWAGTGANVLTF
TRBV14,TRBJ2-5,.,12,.,TGTGCCAGCAGCCAAATCCCGGAGACCCAGTACTTC,CASSQIPETQYF
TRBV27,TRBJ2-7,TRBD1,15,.,TGTGCCAGCAGTCGATCCGGGACAGGGGACTACGAGCAGTACTTC,CASSRSGTGDYEQYF
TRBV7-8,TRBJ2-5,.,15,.,TGTGCCAGCAGCTTAAGGAGGGGAGCCGAAGAGACCCAGTACTTC,CASSLRRGAEETQYF
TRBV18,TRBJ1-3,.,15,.,TGTGCCAGCTCACCCTCTTTCGGGGCTGGAAACACCATATATTTT,CASSPSFGAGNTIYF
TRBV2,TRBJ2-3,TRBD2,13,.,TGTGCCAGCAGGGGGGGGAGCACAGATACGCAGTATTTT,CASRGGSTDTQYF
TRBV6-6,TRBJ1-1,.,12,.,TGTGCCAGCAGTTATGATGGGGGGGGAGCTTTCTTT,CASSYDGGGAFF
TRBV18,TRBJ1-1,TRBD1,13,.,TGTGCCAGCCGACAGGGCCAGAACACTGAAGCTTTCTTT,CASRQGQNTEAFF
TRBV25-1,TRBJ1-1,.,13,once,TGTGCCAGCAGTGAATTGCCATACACTGAAGCTTTCTTT,CASSELPYTEAFF
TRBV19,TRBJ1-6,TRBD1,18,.,TGTGCCAGTAGTATAGGACCGGGACAGGGGTTTATTAATTCACCCCTCCACTTT,CASSIGPGQGFINSPLHF
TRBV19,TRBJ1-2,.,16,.,TGTGCCAGTAGTGCCTCGTCTTCTGGGATAGCGGAGGGCTACACCTTC,CASSASSSGIAEGYTF
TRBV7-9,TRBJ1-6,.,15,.,TGTGCCAGCAGCCGCGGACCTACTCGGGATTCACCCCTCCACTTT,CASSRGPTRDSPLHF
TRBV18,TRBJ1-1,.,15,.,TGTGCCAGCTCACCACCCCGAGGGTATGAGGATGAAGCTTTCTTT,CASSPPRGYEDEAFF
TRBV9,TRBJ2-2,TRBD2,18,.,TGTGCCAGCAGCGTACGGCCTAGCGGATCTACCCGGACCGGGGAGCTGTTTTTT,CASSVRPSGSTRTGELFF
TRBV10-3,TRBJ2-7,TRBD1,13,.,TGTGCCTCCTGGGGGACAGGCGGGGAAGAGCAGTACTTC,CASWGTGGEEQYF
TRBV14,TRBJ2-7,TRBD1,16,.,TGTGCCAGCAGCCAGGCCGGGACAGGGGGTCTCTACGAGCAGTACTTC,CASSQAGTGGLYEQYF
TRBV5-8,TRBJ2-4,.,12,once,.,CASTWGTGNLYF
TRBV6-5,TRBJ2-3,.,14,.,TGTGCCAGCAGTTACTCCGGCCGGACAGATACGCAGTATTTT,CASSYSGRTDTQYF
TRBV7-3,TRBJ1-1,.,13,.,TGTGCCAGCAGCTTAAGGGGCGGCACTGAAGCTTTCTTT,CASSLRGGTEAFF
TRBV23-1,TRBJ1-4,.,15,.,TGCGCCAGCAGCGATCGGACACCAATGTGGGAAAAACTGTTTTTT,CASSDRTPMWEKLFF
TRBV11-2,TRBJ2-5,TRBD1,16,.,TGTGCCAGCAGCTTTGGGACAGGGGGATCGGTGGAGACCCAGTACTTC,CASSFGTGGSVETQYF